This T cell receptor beta chain is from a study of blood T cell repertoires in COVID-19. The sample holds many counts of this clone. Germline CDR1 reads LGHDT; CDR2 reads YNNKEL (reference sequence). The CDR3 contains 15 residues. Trimming cost V 3 bases and J 2 bases, with 11 bases left between them. Sequencing used immunoSEQ multiplex PCR; TCRdb keeps in-frame clones, though not all of them. The table has 25,000 to 35,000 clones, 83% seen once. Source material: peripheral blood. The clonotype originates from a man between 65 and 85 years old with active COVID-19. The chain uses TRBV3-1 (or the pseudogene TRBV3-2) and TRBJ1-5; D perhaps matches TRBD1 (5 bases). In nucleotides, the CDR3 is TGTGCCAGCAGCCAGCAGGGTATGGGCAATCAGCCCCAGCATTTT. Translated: CASSQQGMGNQPQHF.